The next 6 T cell receptor beta chains were all read from a single sample in a study of T cells in Graves' hyperthyroidism and ophthalmopathy. RNA transcripts provided the source from which TCR beta CDR3 regions were amplified. HTBI primers were employed in a first-round RT-PCR of the TCR CDR3. In TCRdb, the multiplex PCR reads were re-called with MiXCR into one record per CDR3 protein. The sample lists 450,000 to 650,000 distinct CDR3 sequences, over 12% seen once, with roughly 7.7% in the top ten. Sequences were obtained from blood. The source is a woman under 30 with Graves' ophthalmopathy.

This clonotype was seen at least ten times. V usage is TRBV10-3 and J usage is TRBJ2-7; D gene ambiguous. Per the germline V gene, CDR1 is ENHRY and CDR2 is SYGVKD. This CDR3 region has 14 residues. V lost 3 bases and J lost 3, with 12 bases in between. The CDR3 region is CAISDPHDGYEQYF. The CDR3 DNA follows: TGTGCCATCAGTGACCCGCATGATGGCTACGAGCAGTACTTC.

This clonotype was observed at least ten times. V is TRBV7-2 and J is TRBJ1-2, with D possibly matching TRBD1 (5 bases). Germline CDR1 and CDR2: SGHTA and FQGNSA. V was clipped by 8 bases and J by 2 bases, with 12 bases between them. The CDR3 runs to 13 residues. The CDR3 DNA is TGTGCCAGCTTACGGGGACGGAACTATGGCTACACCTTC. Translated: CASLRGRNYGYTF.

This rearrangement joins TRBV13 to TRBJ1-6; a possible D gene is TRBD1 (5 bases). The CDR3 has 12 amino acids. Between the trimmed V and J ends, which lost 5 bases and 14 bases, there was a span of 13 bases. CDR1 and CDR2 from the germline V gene are PRHDT and FYEKMQ (reference sequence). The CDR3 reads CASSLLLGALHF. CDR3 nucleotides: TGTGCCAGCAGCCTCCTCTTAGGGGCCCTCCACTTT.

This clonotype was recorded at least ten times. The rearrangement links TRBV7-8 to TRBJ1-2; D is perhaps TRBD1 (5 bases). The CDR3 contains 15 residues. Looked up from germline, CDR1 is SGHVS and CDR2 is FQNEAQ. Trimming left V 3 bases short and J 8 bases short, with 19 bases between. The CDR3 protein is CASSFQRAQRGGYTF. The CDR3 bases are TGTGCCAGCAGCTTCCAGAGGGCTCAGAGGGGAGGCTACACCTTC.

This clonotype has ten or more counts. The chain recombines TRBV6-1 with TRBJ2-7; a possible D gene is TRBD2 (6 bases). Germline CDR1 reads MNHNS; CDR2 reads SASEGT. Trimming took 4 bases from V and 0 from J, leaving 13 bases between them. The CDR3 extends over 15 amino acids. DNA for the CDR3: TGTGCCAGCAGTGTAGGGGCGGGAATCTCCTACGAGCAGTACTTC. This translates into CASSVGAGISYEQYF.

This clonotype was counted ten times or more. CDR3 nucleotide sequence: TGTGCCAGCAGTTACGGTGGTACGGGCAGGGGGGTGTGGGAGCAGTACTTC. Protein: CASSYGGTGRGVWEQYF. The V and J genes are TRBV6-6 and TRBJ2-7; perhaps TRBD1 as D (7 bases). There are 17 residues in the CDR3. Germline V gives CDR1 MNHNY, CDR2 SVGAGI (reference sequence). V lost 2 bases and J lost 7, with 24 bases in between.